This TCR beta chain was identified during a study of OX40 agonist ivuxolimab in advanced cancers. People who had autoimmune disease history or systemic immunosuppression were excluded. CDR1 is PRHDT, CDR2 FYEKMQ, per germline (reference sequence). The CDR3 length is 15 residues. The junction had 7 bases not matched to a gene; V was cut back by 4 bases and J by 5 bases. Assay: immunoSEQ multiplex PCR; the TCRdb copy retains only in-frame clones and omits some. The sample contains just over 60,000 clones, around 93% of which appear only once. The sequencing here drew on CD4+ or CD8+ T cells sorted from blood, taken in a trial of the OX40 agonist ivuxolimab. The chain uses TRBV13 and TRBJ2-1; TRBD1 matches at 8 bases. This receptor was identified in an adult with an advanced solid tumor such as melanoma, head and neck, liver or kidney cancer. The CDR3 here is CASSSDRGADNEQFF. Written as DNA, the CDR3 is TGTGCCAGCAGCTCCGACAGGGGAGCGGACAATGAGCAGTTCTTC.